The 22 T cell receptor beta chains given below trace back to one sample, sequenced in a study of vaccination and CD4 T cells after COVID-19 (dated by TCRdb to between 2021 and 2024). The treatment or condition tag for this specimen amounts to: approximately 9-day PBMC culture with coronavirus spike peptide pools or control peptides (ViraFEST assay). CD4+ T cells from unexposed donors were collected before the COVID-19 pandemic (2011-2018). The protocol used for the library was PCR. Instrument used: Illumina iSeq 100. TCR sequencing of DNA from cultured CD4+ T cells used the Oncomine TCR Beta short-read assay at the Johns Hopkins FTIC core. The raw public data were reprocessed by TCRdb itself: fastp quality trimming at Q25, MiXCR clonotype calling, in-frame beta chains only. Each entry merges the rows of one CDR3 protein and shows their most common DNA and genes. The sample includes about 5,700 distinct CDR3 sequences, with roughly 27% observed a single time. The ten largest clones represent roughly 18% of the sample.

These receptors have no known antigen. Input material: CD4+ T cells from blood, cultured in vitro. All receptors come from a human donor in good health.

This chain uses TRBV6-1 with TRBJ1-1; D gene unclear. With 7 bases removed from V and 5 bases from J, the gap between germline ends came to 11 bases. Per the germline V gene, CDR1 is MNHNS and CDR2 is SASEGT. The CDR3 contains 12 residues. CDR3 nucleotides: TGTGCCAGCAATACGGTTGGAACTGAAGCTTTCTTT. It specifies CASNTVGTEAFF.

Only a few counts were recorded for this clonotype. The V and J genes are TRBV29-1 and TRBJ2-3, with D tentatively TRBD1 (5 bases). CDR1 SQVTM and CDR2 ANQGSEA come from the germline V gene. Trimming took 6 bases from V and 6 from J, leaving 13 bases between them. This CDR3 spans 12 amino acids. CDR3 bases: TGCAGCGTGGAACAGGCTTCGGATACGCAGTATTTT. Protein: CSVEQASDTQYF.

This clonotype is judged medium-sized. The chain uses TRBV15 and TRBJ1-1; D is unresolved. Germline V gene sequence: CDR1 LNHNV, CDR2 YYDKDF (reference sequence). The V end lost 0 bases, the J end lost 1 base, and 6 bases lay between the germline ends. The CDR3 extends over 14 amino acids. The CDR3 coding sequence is TGTGCCACCAGCAGAGAGATCGGGAACACTGAAGCTTTCTTT. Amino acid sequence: CATSREIGNTEAFF.

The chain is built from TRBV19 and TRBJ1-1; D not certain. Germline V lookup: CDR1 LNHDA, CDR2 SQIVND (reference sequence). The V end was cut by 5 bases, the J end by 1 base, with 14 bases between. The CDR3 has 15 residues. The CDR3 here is CASSAWLIKNTEAFF. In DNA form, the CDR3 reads TGTGCCAGTAGTGCCTGGTTGATAAAGAACACTGAAGCTTTCTTT. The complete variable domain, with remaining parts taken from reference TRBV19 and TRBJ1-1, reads DGGITQSPKYLFRKEGQNVTLSCEQNLNHDAMYWYRQDPGQGLRLIYYSQIVNDFQKGDIAEGYSVSREKKESFPLTVTSAQKNPTAFYLCASSAWLIKNTEAFFGQGTRLTVV.

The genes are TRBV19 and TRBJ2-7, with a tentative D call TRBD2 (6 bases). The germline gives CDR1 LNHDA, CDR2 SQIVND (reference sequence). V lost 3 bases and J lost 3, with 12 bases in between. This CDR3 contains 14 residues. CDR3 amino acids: CASSMEGTYYEQYF. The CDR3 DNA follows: TGTGCCAGTAGTATGGAGGGCACCTACTACGAGCAGTACTTC.

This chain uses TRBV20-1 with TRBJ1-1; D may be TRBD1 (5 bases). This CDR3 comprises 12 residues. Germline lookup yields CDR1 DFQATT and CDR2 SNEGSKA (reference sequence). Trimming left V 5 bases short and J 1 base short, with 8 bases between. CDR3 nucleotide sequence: TGCAGTGCTGTTGGGGGGAACACTGAAGCTTTCTTT. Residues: CSAVGGNTEAFF.

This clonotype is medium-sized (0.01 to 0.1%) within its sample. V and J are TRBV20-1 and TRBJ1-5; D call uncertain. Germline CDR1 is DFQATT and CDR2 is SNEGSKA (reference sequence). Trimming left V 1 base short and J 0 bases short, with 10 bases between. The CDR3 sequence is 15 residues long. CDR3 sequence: CSARARTDSNQPQHF. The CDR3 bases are TGCAGTGCTAGAGCACGTACTGATAGCAATCAGCCCCAGCATTTT.

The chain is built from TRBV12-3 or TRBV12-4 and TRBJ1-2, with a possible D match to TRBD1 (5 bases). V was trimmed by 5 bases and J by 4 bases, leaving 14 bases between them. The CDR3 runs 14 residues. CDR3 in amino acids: CASSKHQGIYGYTF. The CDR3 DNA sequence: TGTGCCAGCAGTAAACACCAGGGCATCTATGGCTACACCTTC.

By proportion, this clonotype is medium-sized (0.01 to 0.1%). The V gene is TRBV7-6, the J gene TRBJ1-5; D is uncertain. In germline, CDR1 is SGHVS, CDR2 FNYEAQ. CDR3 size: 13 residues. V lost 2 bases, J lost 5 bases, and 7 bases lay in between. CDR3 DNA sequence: TGTGCCAGCAGCTTATCGGACTATCAGCCCCAGCATTTT. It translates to CASSLSDYQPQHF.

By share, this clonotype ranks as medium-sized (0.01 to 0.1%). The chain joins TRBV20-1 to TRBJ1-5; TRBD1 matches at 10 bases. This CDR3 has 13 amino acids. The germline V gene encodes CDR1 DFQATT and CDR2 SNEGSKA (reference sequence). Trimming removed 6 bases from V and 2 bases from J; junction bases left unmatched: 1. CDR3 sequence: CSAGTGGNQPQHF. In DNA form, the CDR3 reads TGCAGTGCGGGGACAGGGGGCAATCAGCCCCAGCATTTT.

CDR3 sequence reads: CSGRGTGGQQYF. The CDR3 region has the DNA TGCAGCGGGCGCGGGACAGGGGGCCAGCAGTACTTC. This chain links TRBV29-1 with TRBJ2-7, with 12 bases lining up with TRBD1. Germline trimming cut 7 bases from V and 8 bases from J; bases unmatched to any gene: 6. Germline V gene lookup returns CDR1 SQVTM and CDR2 ANQGSEA. The CDR3 has 12 residues.

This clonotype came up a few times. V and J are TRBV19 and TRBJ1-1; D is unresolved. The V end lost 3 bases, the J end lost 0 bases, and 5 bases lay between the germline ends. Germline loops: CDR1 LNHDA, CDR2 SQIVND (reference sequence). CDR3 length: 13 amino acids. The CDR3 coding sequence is TGTGCCAGTAGTATGCGGGTGAACACTGAAGCTTTCTTT. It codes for CASSMRVNTEAFF.

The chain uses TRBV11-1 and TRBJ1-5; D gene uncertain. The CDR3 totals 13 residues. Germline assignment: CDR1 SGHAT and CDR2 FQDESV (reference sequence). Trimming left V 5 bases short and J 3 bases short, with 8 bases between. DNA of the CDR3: TGTGCCAGCAGCCTAGATGCCAATCAGCCCCAGCATTTT. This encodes CASSLDANQPQHF.

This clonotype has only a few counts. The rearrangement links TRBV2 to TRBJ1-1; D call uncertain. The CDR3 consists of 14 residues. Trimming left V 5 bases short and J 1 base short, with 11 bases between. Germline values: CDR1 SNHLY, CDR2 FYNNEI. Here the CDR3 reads CASSRMAPNTEAFF. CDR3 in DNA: TGTGCCAGCAGTCGAATGGCCCCGAACACTGAAGCTTTCTTT. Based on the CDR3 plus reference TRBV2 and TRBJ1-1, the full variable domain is EPEVTQTPSHQVTQMGQEVILRCVPISNHLYFYWYRQILGQKVEFLVSFYNNEISEKSEIFDDQFSVERPDGSNFTLKIRSTKLEDSAMYFCASSRMAPNTEAFFGQGTRLTVV.

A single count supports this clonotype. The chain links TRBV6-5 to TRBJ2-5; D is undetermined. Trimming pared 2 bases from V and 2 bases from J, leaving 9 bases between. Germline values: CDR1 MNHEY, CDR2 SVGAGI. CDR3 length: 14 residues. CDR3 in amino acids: CASSYNPQQETQYF. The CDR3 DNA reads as TGTGCCAGCAGTTACAACCCACAACAAGAGACCCAGTACTTC.

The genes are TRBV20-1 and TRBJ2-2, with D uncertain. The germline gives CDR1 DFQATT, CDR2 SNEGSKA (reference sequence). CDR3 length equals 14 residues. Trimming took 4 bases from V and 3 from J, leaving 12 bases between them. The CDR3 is CSAMSGRDTGELFF. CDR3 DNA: TGCAGTGCTATGTCCGGGCGCGACACCGGGGAGCTGTTTTTT.

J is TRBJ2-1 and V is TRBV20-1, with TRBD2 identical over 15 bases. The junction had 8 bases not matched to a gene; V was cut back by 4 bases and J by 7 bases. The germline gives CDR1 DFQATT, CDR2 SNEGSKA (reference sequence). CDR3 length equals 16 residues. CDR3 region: CSATRTSGGARNEQFF. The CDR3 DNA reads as TGCAGTGCTACCCGGACTAGCGGGGGGGCCAGAAATGAGCAGTTCTTC.

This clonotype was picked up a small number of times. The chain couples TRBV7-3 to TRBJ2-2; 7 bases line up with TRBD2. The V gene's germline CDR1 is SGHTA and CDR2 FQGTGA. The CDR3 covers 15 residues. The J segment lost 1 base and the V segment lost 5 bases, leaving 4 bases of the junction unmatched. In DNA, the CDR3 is TGTGCCAGCAGCCCCTCGGGGGGGAACACCGGGGAGCTGTTTTTT. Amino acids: CASSPSGGNTGELFF.

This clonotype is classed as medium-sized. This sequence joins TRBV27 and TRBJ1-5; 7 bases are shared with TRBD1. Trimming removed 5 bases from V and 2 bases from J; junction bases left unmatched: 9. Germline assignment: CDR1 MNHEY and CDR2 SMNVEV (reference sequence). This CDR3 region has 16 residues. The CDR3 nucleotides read TGTGCCAGCAGTCCCAACAGGGGTCGTGGCAATCAGCCCCAGCATTTT. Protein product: CASSPNRGRGNQPQHF.

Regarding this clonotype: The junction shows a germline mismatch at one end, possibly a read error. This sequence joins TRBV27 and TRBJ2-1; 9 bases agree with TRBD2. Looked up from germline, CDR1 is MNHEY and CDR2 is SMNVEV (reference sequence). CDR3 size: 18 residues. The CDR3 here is CASTLGGGVRNSYDEQFF. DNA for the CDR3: TGTGCCAGCACCCTAGGCGGGGGGGTCAGAAACTCCTACGATGAGCAGTTCTTC.

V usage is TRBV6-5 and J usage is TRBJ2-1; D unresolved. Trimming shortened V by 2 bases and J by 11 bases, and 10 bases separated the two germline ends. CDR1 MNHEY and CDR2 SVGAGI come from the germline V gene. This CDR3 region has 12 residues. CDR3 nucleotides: TGTGCCAGCAGTTACGATCACTACCAGCAGTTCTTC. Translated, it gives CASSYDHYQQFF.

DNA for the CDR3: TGTGCCTGGGACCGACAGGGAAGGTTCTACGAGCAGTACTTC. Translating it yields CAWDRQGRFYEQYF. This sequence joins TRBV30 and TRBJ2-7, with 7 bases lining up with TRBD1. Germline assignment: CDR1 GTSNPN and CDR2 SVGIG (reference sequence). The CDR3 loop spans 14 amino acids. V dropped 5 bases and J dropped 3; count of bases not matched to a gene: 10.